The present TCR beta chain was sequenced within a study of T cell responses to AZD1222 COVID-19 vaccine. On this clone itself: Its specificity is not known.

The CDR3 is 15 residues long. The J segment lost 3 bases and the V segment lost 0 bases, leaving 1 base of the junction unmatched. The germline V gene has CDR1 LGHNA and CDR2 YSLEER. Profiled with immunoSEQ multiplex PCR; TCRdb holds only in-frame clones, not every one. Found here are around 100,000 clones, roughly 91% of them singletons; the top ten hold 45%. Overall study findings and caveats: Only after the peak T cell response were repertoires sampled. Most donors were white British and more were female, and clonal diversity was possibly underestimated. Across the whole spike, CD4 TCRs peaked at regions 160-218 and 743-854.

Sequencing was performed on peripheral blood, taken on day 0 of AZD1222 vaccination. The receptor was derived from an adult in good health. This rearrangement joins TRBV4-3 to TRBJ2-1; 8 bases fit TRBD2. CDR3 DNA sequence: TGCGCCAGCAGCCAAGAAACTAGCGGCTACAATGAGCAGTTCTTC. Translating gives CASSQETSGYNEQFF.